The 14 T cell receptor beta chains given below trace back to one sample, sequenced in a study of T cells after yellow fever vaccination. TCRdb itself ran the 5' RACE reads through MiXCR, one entry per CDR3 protein. Of fewer than 350,000 distinct CDR3 sequences listed, 4% to 5.5% are singletons. The material sequenced was PBMCs, taken 15 days after the yellow fever booster vaccination. The receptors come from a young man who received the YFV17D yellow fever vaccine.

This clonotype was counted many times. The chain has TRBV12-3 or TRBV12-4 and TRBJ1-2, with 7 bases fitting TRBD1. The CDR3 has 15 residues. The V and J ends lost 2 bases and 3 bases, in that order; junction bases with no gene match: 6. CDR3 coding DNA: TGTGCCAGCAGTTTAAAGGGGACAGCCTACTATGGCTACACCTTC. Protein sequence: CASSLKGTAYYGYTF.

This clonotype has at least ten counts. V and J are TRBV4-1 and TRBJ2-5, with a weak D call TRBD2 (5 bases). Germline assignment: CDR1 MGHRA and CDR2 YSYEKL. V lost 4 bases and J lost 2, with 11 bases in between. The CDR3 has 14 residues. The CDR3 DNA is TGCGCCAGCAGCCGGGGAGCGGTGCAAGAGACCCAGTACTTC. Protein: CASSRGAVQETQYF.

This chain links TRBV2 with TRBJ1-4, with 10 bases aligning to TRBD1. V shed 5 bases and J 8 bases; nucleotides not matched to a gene: 8. CDR1 is SNHLY and CDR2 is FYNNEI in the germline V gene. The CDR3 contains 15 residues. The CDR3 region is CASSRDGQGGEKLFF. CDR3 coding DNA: TGTGCCAGCAGTCGGGATGGACAGGGGGGCGAAAAACTGTTTTTT.

This clonotype was detected ten times or more. The chain employs TRBV4-1 and TRBJ1-6, with 8 bases fitting TRBD1. V dropped 4 bases and J dropped 7; count of bases not matched to a gene: 6. CDR3 length: 15 residues. Germline V lookup: CDR1 MGHRA, CDR2 YSYEKL. Here the CDR3 reads CASSPGQGPNSPLHF. The CDR3 bases are TGCGCCAGCAGCCCTGGACAGGGACCGAATTCACCCCTCCACTTT.

This clonotype was found a few times. The chain carries TRBV5-1 and TRBJ2-1; the D is unclear. V was cut by 0 bases and J by 5 bases, with 9 bases left in between. The CDR3 sequence is 14 residues long. Germline V gene data show CDR1 as SGHRS and CDR2 as YFSETQ. The CDR3 spells CASSLVASNNEQFF. In DNA, the CDR3 is TGCGCCAGCAGCTTGGTCGCATCGAACAATGAGCAGTTCTTC.

This clonotype was recorded at least ten times. The V call is TRBV7-9, the J call TRBJ1-1; tentative D call: TRBD1 (5 bases). Trimming left V 4 bases short and J 0 bases short, with 12 bases between. CDR3 length: 15 amino acids. Germline V gene sequence: CDR1 SEHNR, CDR2 FQNEAQ (reference sequence). CDR3 region: CASSYPRGLNTEAFF. The CDR3, as DNA: TGTGCCAGCAGCTACCCTCGGGGACTGAACACTGAAGCTTTCTTT.

This clonotype came up a few times. This rearrangement joins TRBV20-1 to TRBJ2-3; 13 positions match TRBD2. The CDR3 has 16 residues. Germline assignment: CDR1 DFQATT and CDR2 SNEGSKA (reference sequence). J lost 7 bases, V lost 4 bases, and 11 bases had no gene match. CDR3 loop: CSAKPELAGGPNTQYF. CDR3 nucleotide sequence: TGCAGTGCTAAACCCGAACTAGCGGGGGGGCCTAATACGCAGTATTTT.

A few counts support this clonotype. This chain links TRBV5-1 with TRBJ2-1; D call uncertain. Germline V CDR1 and CDR2: SGHRS, YFSETQ. The CDR3 is made up of 18 amino acids. Between the trimmed V and J ends, which lost 7 bases and 0 bases, there was a span of 23 bases. DNA for the CDR3: TGCGCCAGCGCTCGGCAGGAGCTGTCCGCAAGCTCCTACAATGAGCAGTTCTTC. Its protein product is CASARQELSASSYNEQFF.

The V and J genes are TRBV6-1 and TRBJ2-7, with D unresolved. This CDR3 has 11 amino acids. Looked up from germline, CDR1 is MNHNS and CDR2 is SASEGT. The V end was cut by 8 bases, the J end by 3 bases, with 8 bases between. The CDR3 here is CASRGVYEQYF. The CDR3 DNA follows: TGTGCCAGCCGTGGAGTCTACGAGCAGTACTTC.

At least ten counts were recorded for this clonotype. The rearrangement links TRBV20-1 to TRBJ2-2; TRBD2 is a possible D gene (5 bases). The germline V and J ends were trimmed by 5 bases and 1 base, with 17 bases remaining between them. This CDR3 contains 16 residues. CDR1 is DFQATT and CDR2 is SNEGSKA in the germline V gene (reference sequence). The CDR3 is CSADSTIARNTGELFF. The CDR3 DNA is TGCAGTGCTGACTCCACCATAGCGAGGAACACCGGGGAGCTGTTTTTT.

This clonotype showed up many times. The CDR3: CASSRWTSYGYTF. The DNA of the CDR3 is TGTGCCAGCAGCCGGTGGACTAGCTATGGCTACACCTTC. The chain couples TRBV6-5 to TRBJ1-2; unclear D gene. Looked up from germline, CDR1 is MNHEY and CDR2 is SVGAGI. The length of the CDR3 is 13 residues. The V end was cut by 6 bases, the J end by 4 bases, with 12 bases between.

This clonotype was observed many times. V is TRBV24-1 and J is TRBJ2-3; D might be TRBD2 (6 bases). V shed 7 bases and J shed 8 bases, with 15 bases lying between them. The CDR3 totals 13 residues. Germline V gene data show CDR1 as KGHDR and CDR2 as SFDVKD. The CDR3 sequence is CATSRPGGSTQYF. Here the CDR3 DNA reads TGTGCCACCAGCCGCCCTGGGGGGTCTACGCAGTATTTT.

The CDR3 protein is CSLGTDYGYTF. CDR3 in DNA: TGCAGCCTCGGGACAGATTATGGCTACACCTTC. V usage is TRBV29-1 and J usage is TRBJ1-2, with 7 bases lining up with TRBD1. J gave up 5 bases and V 8 bases, and 5 bases lay outside the gene matches. The CDR3 runs 11 residues. Germline lookup yields CDR1 SQVTM and CDR2 ANQGSEA.

This chain joins TRBV4-3 and TRBJ2-1; TRBD2 agrees at 11 bases. With V trimmed by 0 bases and J by 7 bases, 8 bases remained unmatched. From germline, CDR1 is LGHNA and CDR2 YSLEER. The CDR3 is 17 residues long. The CDR3 here is CASSQDLVSGGANEQFF. CDR3 DNA sequence: TGCGCCAGCAGCCAAGATCTAGTTAGCGGGGGGGCAAATGAGCAGTTCTTC.